These T cell receptor beta chains were read from a single sample in a study of shared clonotypes between healthy human individuals. The repertoire was sequenced with immunoSEQ multiplex PCR; TCRdb's copy has only in-frame clones and lacks some. The sample lists 1.6 million or so clones, approximately 98.5% seen once, with under 0.45% in the top ten. Sequencing was done on a sample of naive CD4+ T cells sorted from blood. All receptors come from a man aged 30 to 45 in good health. The CDR3 runs from the conserved cysteine through the conserved F or W.

v_gene	j_gene	CDR3aa
TRBV25-1	TRBJ2-5	CASSRVRETQYF
TRBV27	TRBJ2-7	CASSLTSGSSYEQYF
TRBV10-3	TRBJ1-5	CAISESAGIPQHF
TRBV4-3	TRBJ2-3	CASSQDRENTQYF
TRBV30	TRBJ1-2	CAWSPKNDGYTF
TRBV19	TRBJ2-5	CASGVRGAQYF
TRBV14	TRBJ2-1	CASSSPGGGMRSNEQFF
TRBV5-3	TRBJ2-3	CARSLASIPRTTDTQYF
TRBV18	TRBJ1-2	CASSPGTGGDGYTF
TRBV7-9	TRBJ1-4	CASSPLAEKLFF
TRBV19	TRBJ2-2	CASSILGRPGELFF
TRBV28	TRBJ2-2	CASSSLGVGELFF
TRBV10-1	TRBJ2-1	CASSTGTSVNEQFF
TRBV9	TRBJ2-3	CASSPIGADTQYF
TRBV27	TRBJ1-1	CASSLGTGATRNTEAFF
TRBV5-1	TRBJ2-5	CASSLVGRQETQYF
TRBV5-1	TRBJ2-2	CASTGTTRRPGELFF
TRBV19	TRBJ2-7	CASSMSRSSYEQYF
TRBV6-5	TRBJ2-7	CASSSGTSGRNEQYF
TRBV27	TRBJ2-7	CASSSWAGQEYEQYF
TRBV5-4	TRBJ2-1	CASSLGLGGKGSYNEQFF
TRBV30	TRBJ2-6	CAWSVYESGANVLTF
TRBV9	TRBJ2-3	CASSSRLGFTDTQYF
TRBV28	TRBJ2-6	CASSHDRAGANVLTF
TRBV7-2	TRBJ2-5	CASSYRSGRGFQETQYF
TRBV2	TRBJ1-4	CASNGGTGNEKLFF